This T cell receptor (beta chain) is from a study of T cell responses to AZD1222 COVID-19 vaccine. Germline V gene sequence: CDR1 ENHRY, CDR2 SYGVKD. V was clipped by 11 bases and J by 7 bases; unmatched bases: 14. The CDR3 covers 14 residues. TCRdb's table, derived via immunoSEQ multiplex PCR, lists solely in-frame clones and lacks some. This sample yields some 130,000 clones, of which just over 90% are seen a single time; less than 9% belongs to the top ten. This sequence joins TRBV10-3 and TRBJ2-1; TRBD2 matches at 7 bases. The sequence was collected from an adult in good health. The specimen was peripheral blood, collected on day 0 of AZD1222 vaccination. The CDR3, as DNA: TGTGCCTCCTCTGAGTCTAGCGGAGCTAATGAGCAGTTCTTC. Encoded protein: CASSESSGANEQFF.